This T cell receptor (beta chain) appears in the sequencing data of a study of molecular identifiers for immune sequencing clone quantification (dated by TCRdb to 2017 to 2018). Notes on the research overall: In a replicate experiment, RNA from roughly 20,000 or 100,000 naive CD8 T cells was split into five aliquots, four of which were sequenced. This methods study used CD8 T cells to benchmark TCR RNA copy counting and molecular-identifier clustering-based TCR repertoire sequencing (MIDCIRS).

The germline V gene sets CDR1 to SGHAT and CDR2 to FQNNGV. The CDR3, from cysteine to phenylalanine, totals 14 residues. This entry keeps only the CDR3 DNA: 42 bases, framed from base 1. V has 3 bases trimmed and J has 9 bases trimmed; junction bases matching no gene number 4. This clonotype has a count of ten or more. There is no known antigen for this receptor. Per-base quality was not reported, and no clone a single base away is much larger than it. Naive CD8 T cell libraries were made from 20,000 to 1,000,000 sorted cells using 10%, 30% or 50% of purified RNA. On a BD FACSAria II, naive CD8 T cells were FACS-sorted as CD8+CD4-CCR7+CD45RA+ and collected into RLT Plus buffer. To test detection sensitivity, Jurkat RNA equal to ten TCR copies was added to samples of roughly 17,000-1,100,000 naive CD8 T cells. Enrichment of CD8 T cells was done with RosetteSep CD8+ T Cell Enrichment Cocktail plus Ficoll-Paque, and ACK red cell lysis came afterward.

Library method: PCR. Sequencing took place on a NextSeq 500. Bulk TCR libraries were made following a previously described method, with the TCR primers given in Table S5. Purification of total RNA was performed with the Qiagen AllPrep DNA/RNA kit. Before any analysis, reads coming from multiple sequencing runs of the same library were combined into one pool. As for the original processing: Reads were retained only if an exact TCR constant sequence was present, and the retained reads were trimmed to 150 nt and grouped according to their 12-nt molecular barcodes. Reads inside each barcode group were sub-clustered using a 15% Levenshtein threshold, and a quality-weighted consensus sequence was constructed for each RNA molecule. Non-functional sequences were excluded, and lower-count sequences lying one edit away from another sequence were also excluded. Based on fitting two negative binomial distributions, any barcode sub-cluster with under 20% of the maximum read count was discarded. TCRdb reprocessed the public reads (quality trimming at Q25 with fastp, clone calling with MiXCR) and kept in-frame beta chains. Each entry is one CDR3 protein sequence, shown with its most common DNA and genes. The V and J calls were not made by the authors but by TCRdb's processing. The table for this sample lists around 300,000 distinct CDR3 sequences; about a quarter of them were counted only once. 0.7% to 0.95% of the sample comes from the top ten.

What the research found in general, with its limitations: Roughly 3 recovered TCR RNA copies per cell were obtained by modeling, versus about 10 by digital PCR, implying a capture efficiency of about 30%. Without barcode sub-clustering, chimeric consensus sequences inflated TCR diversity; chimeras reached as high as 47%. Spiked-in Jurkat TCR RNA equal to a single cell's worth was reported to be detectable even within 1,200,000 naive CD8 T cells. In CMV-specific effector cells, clones with more than 20 RNA copies accounted for over 98% of molecules, whereas in naive cells such clones accounted for under 1%. Naive libraries contained spiked-in Jurkat TCR RNA (approximately nine copies' worth), which is not part of the donor repertoire. Highly expanded clone sizes could be underestimated because identical TCR molecules may share a barcode.

The V and J segments used are TRBV11-2 and TRBJ2-1, with TRBD2 matching 11 junction bases. This receptor was taken from a human donor in good health. Some libraries in this study had Jurkat cell RNA spiked in. The sequencing input was naive CD8+ T cells from blood, with Jurkat cell RNA spiked in. The sample's cell subset or site label is to be understood as: FACS-sorted CD8+CD4-CCR7+CD45RA+ naive T cells. The nucleotide sequence is given as TGTGCCAGCAGCTTCCTAGCGGGAGGCTTTGAGCAGTTCTTC. Its protein is CASSFLAGGFEQFF.